A selection of T cell receptor beta chains follows, all from one sample in a study of shared clonotypes between healthy human individuals. Profiled with immunoSEQ multiplex PCR; TCRdb holds only in-frame clones, not every one. Of fewer than 850,000 clones in the sample, approximately 96% were seen once. The sequencing input was naive CD8+ T cells sorted from blood. These receptors were taken from a man younger than 45 in good health. Both conserved end residues are part of each CDR3. The D gene is left open where the match is weak. Size values are once, few and many counts, or a class for expanded clones, and some rows have none.

J gene	V gene	clone size	D gene	CDR3 protein	CDR3 DNA
TRBJ2-1	TRBV27	.	TRBD1	CASSFLGGDEQFF	TGTGCCAGCAGTTTCCTAGGGGGCGATGAGCAGTTCTTC
TRBJ2-1	TRBV27	.	.	CASSRAGTQSSYNEQFF	TGTGCCAGCAGTCGCGCTGGGACTCAAAGCTCCTACAATGAGCAGTTCTTC
TRBJ2-1	TRBV19	few	TRBD2	CASSMGGMRGFNNEQFF	TGTGCCAGTAGTATGGGAGGGATGAGGGGCTTCAACAATGAGCAGTTCTTC
TRBJ2-1	TRBV7-9	.	TRBD2	CASTTSGTSYYNEQFF	TGTGCCAGCACCACTTCCGGGACTAGCTACTACAATGAGCAGTTCTTC
TRBJ2-1	TRBV7-9	.	.	CASSSPMGTSNPEQFF	TGTGCCAGCAGCTCTCCGATGGGGACTTCAAACCCTGAGCAGTTCTTC
TRBJ2-1	TRBV28	once	TRBD2	CASSLGLGLAGEEQFF	TGTGCCAGCAGTTTAGGTTTGGGACTAGCGGGAGAGGAGCAGTTCTTC
TRBJ2-1	TRBV29-1	.	TRBD2	CSVLGLAGGSYNEQFF	TGCAGCGTCCTGGGACTAGCGGGTGGCTCCTACAATGAGCAGTTCTTC
TRBJ1-1	TRBV21-1	.	.	CASRSGGNTEAFF	TGTGCCAGCAGATCCGGCGGGAACACTGAAGCTTTCTTT
TRBJ2-1	TRBV2	.	.	CASRLGALEQFF	TGTGCCAGCAGACTCGGGGCGCTTGAGCAGTTCTTC
TRBJ1-2	TRBV9	.	.	CASSGRWGRDYGYTF	TGTGCCAGCAGCGGTCGATGGGGCAGGGACTATGGCTACACCTTC
TRBJ2-2	TRBV28	.	.	CASSSLLWGANTGELFF	TGTGCCAGCAGTTCTCTTCTTTGGGGCGCGAACACCGGGGAGCTGTTTTTT
TRBJ2-1	TRBV9	.	.	CASSVGGVLEQFF	TGTGCCAGCAGCGTAGGAGGGGTACTCGAGCAGTTCTTC
TRBJ2-1	TRBV5-4	.	.	CASSWAEANNEQFF	TGTGCCAGCAGCTGGGCGGAGGCAAACAATGAGCAGTTCTTC
TRBJ2-1	TRBV7-2	.	.	CASSRTQSTPYNEQFF	TGTGCCAGCAGCAGGACCCAGAGTACCCCCTACAATGAGCAGTTCTTC